The rows below give T cell receptor beta chains drawn from one sample of a study of blood T cell repertoires in COVID-19. The assay was immunoSEQ multiplex PCR, and TCRdb's table has in-frame clones only and misses some. The sample contains about 59,000 clones, 70% to 85% of which appear only once. The sequencing sample was made of peripheral blood. Every receptor here comes from a man in his sixties with acute or convalescent COVID-19. Both conserved end residues are part of each CDR3. Clone size, where shown, is once, few, many, or a class for clones that have expanded.

v_call	clone_size	cdr3_aa
TRBV28	NA	CASRDTKEQYF
TRBV7-9	NA	CASSFDPGLDIYNEQFF
TRBV11-2	NA	CASSLAGADTQYF
TRBV7-3	NA	CASSSSMTGANTEAFF
TRBV30	NA	CAWSVGLAGADTQYF
TRBV30	few	CAWSLRVRPLETQYF
TRBV27	NA	CASSLLGTGVHNEQFF
TRBV12-3/TRBV12-4	NA	CASSLSQEYEQYF
TRBV7-7	NA	CASSFDISSYNEQFF
TRBV6-1	NA	CASSEARGTRGDF
TRBV11-1	few	CASSLTGNRNEQFF
TRBV4-3	few	CASSHLEAGELFF
TRBV11-1	few	CASSSTGGQTQYF
TRBV7-9	NA	CASSQPGGKETQYF
TRBV28	NA	CASSFGETGEMNTEAFF
TRBV7-8	NA	CASSLGLAASTDTQYF
TRBV28	NA	CASSEQGHEQYF
TRBV25-1	NA	CASSEGARVEAFF
TRBV9	NA	CASSGAGGNDYNEQFF
TRBV29-1	NA	CSVDGDSQYEQYF
TRBV11-2	NA	CASSLETSGNEQFF
TRBV9	NA	CASSVSGGQSYNEQFF
TRBV18	few	CASSLLTRTAGELFF
TRBV29-1	NA	CSVVLGTKQFF
TRBV27	NA	CASSPSPGSGSYEQYF
TRBV18	NA	CASSQRQGASGELFF
TRBV24-1	NA	CATSESGGTEAFF
TRBV11-2	NA	CASSLAGDTEAFF
TRBV28	NA	CASSLQVSYNEQFF
TRBV9	NA	CASSEGGGNRNTIYF
TRBV5-6	few	CASSLRDRGPEAFF
TRBV29-1	NA	CSVALGTEETQYF
TRBV7-3	NA	CASSQTGGGGELFF
TRBV9	NA	CASSPPNSVDTQYF